Listed here are 20 T cell receptor beta chains from one sample, sequenced in a study of cytomegalovirus exposure and HLA in healthy donors. The PCR had 60 Vbeta and 13 Jbeta primers. The assay was immunoSEQ multiplex PCR, and TCRdb's table has in-frame clones only and misses some. The table lists about 160,000 clones, roughly 80% of them singletons, with 0.75% to 0.9% in the top ten. The sequenced sample consisted of PBMCs. The receptors were gathered from a woman in her late teens or twenties in good health and CMV-seronegative.

The rearrangement links TRBV10-1 to TRBJ2-1; 7 nucleotides align to TRBD2. V trimming: 7 bases; J trimming: 2 bases; junction bases outside the gene matches: 5. The germline CDR1 and CDR2 sequences are WNHNN and SYGVQD (reference sequence). CDR3 size: 14 residues. For the CDR3, the DNA is TGCGCCAGCACCCCCGGACTAGCCTACAATGAGCAGTTCTTC. It is translated as CASTPGLAYNEQFF.

The count of this clone is one. The CDR3, as DNA: TGTGCCAGTAGTACCGTAGCGGGGCCGGAGGGTGAGCAGTTCTTC. This sequence encodes CASSTVAGPEGEQFF. The V and J genes are TRBV19 and TRBJ2-1, with 8 bases lining up with TRBD2. Looked up from germline, CDR1 is LNHDA and CDR2 is SQIVND (reference sequence). This CDR3 spans 15 amino acids. The junction had 11 bases not matched to a gene; V was cut back by 4 bases and J by 9 bases. Based on the CDR3 plus reference TRBV19 and TRBJ2-1, the full variable domain is DGGITQSPKYLFRKEGQNVTLSCEQNLNHDAMYWYRQDPGQGLRLIYYSQIVNDFQKGDIAEGYSVSREKKESFPLTVTSAQKNPTAFYLCASSTVAGPEGEQFFGPGTRLTVL.

The chain has TRBV13 and TRBJ2-7, with TRBD1 identical over 10 bases. CDR1 is PRHDT, CDR2 FYEKMQ, per germline (reference sequence). Trimming took 5 bases from V and 5 from J; bases not matched to a gene: 9. The CDR3 has 15 residues. This chain's CDR3 is CASSPSGTGAHEQYF. For the CDR3, the DNA is TGTGCCAGCAGCCCCTCCGGGACAGGGGCGCACGAGCAGTACTTC. The full variable domain, its missing parts supplied by reference TRBV13 and TRBJ2-7, is AAGVIQSPRHLIKEKRETATLKCYPIPRHDTVYWYQQGPGQDPQFLISFYEKMQSDKGSIPDRFSAQQFSDYHSELNMSSLELGDSALYFCASSPSGTGAHEQYFGPGTRLTVT.

This chain connects TRBV5-5 to TRBJ2-7; TRBD1 agrees at 7 bases. The CDR3 has 13 residues. V was clipped by 4 bases and J by 3 bases; unmatched bases: 4. The V gene's germline CDR1 is SGHKS and CDR2 YYEKEE (reference sequence). The CDR3 reads CASSPRTGYEQYF. The CDR3 nucleotides read TGTGCCAGCAGCCCGAGGACAGGCTACGAGCAGTACTTC.

This clone has only one observation. This sequence joins TRBV6-6 and TRBJ1-2; D possibly corresponds to TRBD1 (5 bases). Germline V gene data show CDR1 as MNHNY and CDR2 as SVGAGI (reference sequence). The CDR3 runs 14 residues. V dropped 8 bases and J dropped 4 bases, with 17 bases sitting between them. The CDR3 reads CASFKTANSYGYTF. CDR3 nucleotides: TGTGCCAGCTTTAAGACAGCAAACAGCTATGGCTACACCTTC.

V is TRBV5-4 and J is TRBJ1-1; the match to TRBD1 covers 8 bases. The length of the CDR3 is 17 residues. J lost 0 bases, V lost 4 bases, and 11 bases had no gene match. CDR1 and CDR2 from the germline V gene are SGHNT and YYREEE (reference sequence). CDR3 in amino acids: CASSRPGQAAMNTEAFF. DNA for the CDR3: TGTGCCAGCAGCCGCCCGGGACAGGCTGCGATGAACACTGAAGCTTTCTTT.

V and J are TRBV21-1 and TRBJ1-5. TRBV21-1 is deemed a pseudogene. The length of the CDR3 is 16 residues. CDR3 nucleotide sequence: TGTGCCAGGCATCCAAGACAGATGGGGGGAACTCAGCCCCAGCATTTT. Amino acid sequence: CARHPRQMGGTQPQHF.

The V gene is TRBV2, the J gene TRBJ2-2; a weak D match, TRBD1 (6 bases). This CDR3 spans 14 amino acids. Germline V gene data show CDR1 as SNHLY and CDR2 as FYNNEI. V was pared by 4 bases and J by 1 base, with 7 bases between. CDR3 loop: CASSGGQNTGELFF. CDR3 nucleotides: TGTGCCAGCAGTGGGGGACAGAACACCGGGGAGCTGTTTTTT.

V and J are TRBV6-4 and TRBJ2-1; 9 bases fit TRBD2. V trimming: 5 bases; J trimming: 2 bases; junction bases outside the gene matches: 4. The CDR3 runs 15 residues. Germline CDR1 is MRHNA and CDR2 is SNTAGT. CDR3 loop: CASSPLAGTYNEQFF. Here the CDR3 DNA reads TGTGCCAGCAGTCCCCTAGCGGGAACCTACAATGAGCAGTTCTTC.

The V gene is TRBV28, the J gene TRBJ1-3; no definite D call. The CDR3 sequence is 16 residues long. In germline, CDR1 is MDHEN, CDR2 SYDVKM. Trimming stripped 5 bases from V and 0 bases from J, with 14 bases between. The CDR3 DNA is TGTGCCAGCAGTAGCCCTGGGTCTAGCTCTGGAAACACCATATATTTT. Its translation is CASSSPGSSSGNTIYF.

CDR3 protein: CASSIKGLVEGTEAFF. The CDR3 nucleotides read TGTGCCAGTAGTATTAAGGGACTTGTCGAGGGCACTGAAGCTTTCTTT. The chain carries TRBV19 and TRBJ1-1, with a tentative D call TRBD1 (5 bases). This CDR3 has 16 residues. Germline CDR1 LNHDA, CDR2 SQIVND (reference sequence). V lost 3 bases and J 4 bases, leaving 18 bases between the germline ends.

The chain links TRBV18 to TRBJ1-3; D call uncertain. Germline CDR1 is KGHSH and CDR2 is LQKENI. The V end was cut by 3 bases, the J end by 0 bases, with 9 bases between. The CDR3 runs to 15 residues. CDR3 DNA: TGTGCCAGCTCACCCACAGCGGACTCTGGAAACACCATATATTTT. Amino acid sequence: CASSPTADSGNTIYF.

This chain uses TRBV7-9 with TRBJ2-7; D is unclear. Trimming took off 3 bases at V and 0 bases at J, with 9 bases between the two ends. CDR3 length: 14 amino acids. CDR1 is SEHNR, CDR2 FQNEAQ, per germline (reference sequence). The CDR3 region has the DNA TGTGCCAGCAGCTTTTACAGTGTCTCCTACGAGCAGTACTTC. It codes for CASSFYSVSYEQYF.

The chain carries TRBV5-1 and TRBJ1-1; the D is unclear. The CDR3 extends over 16 amino acids. Germline lookup yields CDR1 SGHRS and CDR2 YFSETQ. V dropped 4 bases and J dropped 9 bases, with 25 bases sitting between them. This chain's CDR3 is CASSPDGRGSLSQAFF. CDR3 bases: TGCGCCAGCAGCCCCGACGGCAGAGGGTCTTTATCCCAAGCTTTCTTT.

This clone was counted between two and nine times. The rearrangement links TRBV28 to TRBJ1-5; a possible D gene is TRBD1 (6 bases). Trimming removed 6 bases at V and 5 bases at J, with 17 bases between. The CDR3 runs 15 residues. The germline V gene has CDR1 MDHEN and CDR2 SYDVKM. CDR3 DNA sequence: TGTGCCAGCAGCTCCCTGACAGGACAAGATCAGCCCCAGCATTTT. It encodes CASSSLTGQDQPQHF.

This clone showed up just a few times. The CDR3 DNA is TGTGCCAGCAGCTTAGTGGCGGGAGGGTCGTATGAGCAGTACTTC. Its translation is CASSLVAGGSYEQYF. The chain joins TRBV7-8 to TRBJ2-7; 9 positions agree with TRBD2. The trim removed 1 base at V and 7 bases at J, leaving 8 bases unmatched. CDR3 size: 15 residues. CDR1 is SGHVS and CDR2 is FQNEAQ in the germline V gene.

The chain employs TRBV19 and TRBJ2-7, with 8 positions matching TRBD2. This CDR3 comprises 15 residues. The germline gives CDR1 LNHDA, CDR2 SQIVND (reference sequence). Unmatched junction bases numbered 5, after V lost 4 bases and J lost 0 bases. The DNA for the CDR3 is TGTGCCAGTAGTAGCTTAGCGGGACTCTCCTACGAGCAGTACTTC. Its protein is CASSSLAGLSYEQYF.

The chain uses TRBV30 and TRBJ2-7; D unresolved. Germline V lookup: CDR1 GTSNPN, CDR2 SVGIG (reference sequence). The CDR3 is 15 residues long. Trimming pared 1 base from V and 6 bases from J, leaving 19 bases between. The CDR3 protein is CAWSDAGLLLAEQYF. CDR3 in DNA: TGTGCCTGGAGTGATGCAGGTCTGTTGTTGGCCGAGCAGTACTTC.

The chain links TRBV5-1 to TRBJ2-5; 8 bases align to TRBD2. CDR3 length equals 14 residues. CDR1 and CDR2 (germline): SGHRS, YFSETQ. After removal of 3 bases from V and 5 bases from J, the junction contained 6 bases not matched to a gene. CDR3 in amino acids: CASSSREGRETQYF. CDR3 DNA sequence: TGCGCCAGCAGCTCCCGGGAGGGCCGGGAGACCCAGTACTTC.

Comments on this clone: An end of the junction differs from the germline gene, which may be a read error. The chain links TRBV5-1 to TRBJ2-7, with D possibly TRBD1 on 6 matching bases. Germline loops: CDR1 SGHRS, CDR2 YFSETQ. There are 14 residues in the CDR3. The CDR3 here is CASAFGDNSHEQYF. DNA of the CDR3: TGCGCCAGCGCTTTCGGGGACAACTCCCACGAGCAGTACTTC.